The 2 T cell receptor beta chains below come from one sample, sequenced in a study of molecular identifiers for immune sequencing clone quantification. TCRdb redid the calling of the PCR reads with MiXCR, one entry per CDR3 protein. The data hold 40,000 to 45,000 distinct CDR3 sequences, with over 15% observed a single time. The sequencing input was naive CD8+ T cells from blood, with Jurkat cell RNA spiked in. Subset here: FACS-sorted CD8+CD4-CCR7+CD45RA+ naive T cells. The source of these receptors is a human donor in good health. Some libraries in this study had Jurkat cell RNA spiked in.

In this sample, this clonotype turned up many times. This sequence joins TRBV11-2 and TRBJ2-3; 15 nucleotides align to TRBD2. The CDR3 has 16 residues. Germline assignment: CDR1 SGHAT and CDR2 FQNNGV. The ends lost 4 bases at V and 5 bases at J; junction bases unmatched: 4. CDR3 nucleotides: TGTGCCAGCAGCTGGACTAGCGGGGGGGCCGAAGATACGCAGTATTTT. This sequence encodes CASSWTSGGAEDTQYF. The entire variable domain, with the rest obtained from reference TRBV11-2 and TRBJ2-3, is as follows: EAGVAQSPRYKIIEKRQSVAFWCNPISGHATLYWYQQILGQGPKLLIQFQNNGVVDDSQLPKDRFSAERLKGVDSTLKIQPAKLEDSAVYLCASSWTSGGAEDTQYFGPGTRLTVL.

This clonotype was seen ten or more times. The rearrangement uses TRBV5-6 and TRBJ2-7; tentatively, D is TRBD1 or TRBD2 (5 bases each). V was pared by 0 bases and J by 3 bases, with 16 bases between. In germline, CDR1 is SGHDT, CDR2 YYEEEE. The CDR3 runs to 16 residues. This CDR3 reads CASSLAGRDPNYEQYF. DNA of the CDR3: TGTGCCAGCAGCTTGGCCGGTCGGGACCCGAACTACGAGCAGTACTTC. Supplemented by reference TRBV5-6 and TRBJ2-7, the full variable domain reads DAGVTQSPTHLIKTRGQQVTLRCSPKSGHDTVSWYQQALGQGPQFIFQYYEEEERQRGNFPDRFSGHQFPNYSSELNVNALLLGDSALYLCASSLAGRDPNYEQYFGPGTRLTVT.